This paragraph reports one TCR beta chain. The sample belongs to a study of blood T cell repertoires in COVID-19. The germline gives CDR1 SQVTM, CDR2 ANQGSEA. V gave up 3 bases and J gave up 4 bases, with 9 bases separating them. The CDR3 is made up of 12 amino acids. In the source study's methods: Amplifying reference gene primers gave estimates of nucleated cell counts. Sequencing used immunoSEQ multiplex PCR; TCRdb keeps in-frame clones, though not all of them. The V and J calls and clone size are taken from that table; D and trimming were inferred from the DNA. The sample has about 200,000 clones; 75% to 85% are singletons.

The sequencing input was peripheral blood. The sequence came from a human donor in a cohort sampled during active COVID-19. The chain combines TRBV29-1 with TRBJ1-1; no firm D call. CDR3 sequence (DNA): TGCAGCGTTGACCGCGGGAGCACTGAAGCTTTCTTT. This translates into CSVDRGSTEAFF.